This TCR beta chain was captured in a study of blood T cells in healthy people across ages. This clonotype was detected only a few times. For the second PCR, which ran for about 6 to 11 cycles, a sample-barcoded 5' primer and a J-beta primer mix were used. TCRdb reprocessed the 5' RACE reads with MiXCR, giving one entry per CDR3 protein. The table includes 600,000 to 1,000,000 distinct CDR3 sequences, 25% detected once. This CDR3 contains 18 residues. The ends were cut back, 3 bases at V and 2 bases at J, with 21 bases in the middle. These sequences were also reported in another study, on T cells of mothers and their children.

The material sequenced was blood. This sequence was found in a boy aged 5-17 years in good health. The chain recombines TRBV12-3 or TRBV12-4 with TRBJ2-3; weak D call: TRBD2 (5 bases). The CDR3 loop is CASSFENGWRTFTDTQYF. As DNA, the CDR3 is TGTGCCAGCAGTTTTGAGAATGGCTGGAGGACCTTCACAGATACGCAGTATTTT.